Following are 8 T cell receptor beta chains from one sample sequenced in a study of T-cell memory formation after mild COVID-19. MiXCR was run by TCRdb on the 5' RACE reads, yielding one entry per CDR3 protein. The sample shows about 62,000 distinct CDR3 sequences, roughly 10% of them seen only once. The sequenced material came from PBMCs or a T cell subset sorted from them (not recorded which). The receptors originated from a man aged 18 to 29 who had mild COVID-19 (a few samples of this study predate the infection). Cell type and time point are not known.

This clonotype has only a few counts. The chain carries TRBV20-1 and TRBJ1-5; D gene unclear. The CDR3 is 12 amino acids. Trimming removed 0 bases at V and 0 bases at J, with 0 bases between. Germline V lookup: CDR1 DFQATT, CDR2 SNEGSKA (reference sequence). The CDR3 here is CSARDSNQPQHF. CDR3 bases: TGCAGTGCTAGAGATAGCAATCAGCCCCAGCATTTT.

This clonotype has only a few counts. The J gene is TRBJ1-1, the V gene TRBV11-2; 9 nucleotides align to TRBD1. Per germline, CDR1 SGHAT and CDR2 FQNNGV. The J segment lost 8 bases and the V segment lost 1 base, leaving 5 bases of the junction unmatched. CDR3 length equals 14 residues. CDR3 coding DNA: TGTGCCAGCAGCTTAGCGGGAGGACAGGGGGAAGCTTTCTTT. Its protein is CASSLAGGQGEAFF.

Only a few counts were recorded for this clonotype. The V and J genes are TRBV5-6 and TRBJ2-7; no clear D gene. Germline loops: CDR1 SGHDT, CDR2 YYEEEE. The CDR3 loop spans 15 amino acids. Trimming took off 0 bases at V and 4 bases at J, with 14 bases between the two ends. CDR3: CASSLVGSQLYEQYF. The CDR3 DNA follows: TGTGCCAGCAGCTTGGTGGGCAGTCAGCTTTACGAGCAGTACTTC.

The chain carries TRBV7-6 and TRBJ2-3, with 7 bases lining up with TRBD1. Germline assignment: CDR1 SGHVS and CDR2 FNYEAQ. The CDR3 extends over 13 amino acids. Trimming at V came to 5 bases and at J to 5 bases, leaving 4 bases not matched to a gene. CDR3: CASSLTGVDTQYF. CDR3 nucleotide sequence: TGTGCCAGCAGCCTAACAGGGGTAGATACGCAGTATTTT.

This clonotype was seen repeatedly, ten times or more. The chain employs TRBV5-1 and TRBJ2-5, with 7 nucleotides matching TRBD2. Trimming took 4 bases from V and 4 from J; bases not matched to a gene: 7. CDR1 and CDR2 from the germline V gene are SGHRS and YFSETQ. The CDR3 is 14 amino acids. CDR3 in amino acids: CASSLSGVGETQYF. The CDR3 DNA reads TGCGCCAGCAGCCTCAGCGGGGTTGGAGAGACCCAGTACTTC.

This chain connects TRBV9 to TRBJ2-1; D is uncertain. The ends were cut back, 2 bases at V and 5 bases at J, with 11 bases in the middle. CDR3 length: 14 amino acids. The germline V gene encodes CDR1 SGDLS and CDR2 YYNGEE. CDR3 DNA: TGTGCCAGCAGCGTTTACTGGTCCGACAATGAGCAGTTCTTC. This translates into CASSVYWSDNEQFF. The full variable domain, with the rest looked up from reference TRBV9 and TRBJ2-1, is DSGVTQTPKHLITATGQRVTLRCSPRSGDLSVYWYQQSLDQGLQFLIQYYNGEERAKGNILERFSAQQFPDLHSELNLSSLELGDSALYFCASSVYWSDNEQFFGPGTRLTVL.

The chain uses TRBV10-3 and TRBJ2-7, with 8 bases matching TRBD1. The CDR3 totals 13 residues. Germline V lookup: CDR1 ENHRY, CDR2 SYGVKD. Trimming removed 6 bases from V and 5 bases from J; junction bases left unmatched: 6. This CDR3 reads CAISGQGVHEQYF. DNA for the CDR3: TGTGCCATCAGCGGACAGGGCGTCCACGAGCAGTACTTC.

This clonotype was seen only a few times. This chain uses TRBV5-6 with TRBJ2-5, with no clear D. This CDR3 spans 12 amino acids. Trimming took 0 bases from V and 9 from J, leaving 9 bases between them. Germline assignment: CDR1 SGHDT and CDR2 YYEEEE. The CDR3 nucleotides read TGTGCCAGCAGCTTGGTTAACGGTCCCCAGTACTTC. Protein product: CASSLVNGPQYF. The whole variable domain, filled in from reference TRBV5-6 and TRBJ2-5, reads DAGVTQSPTHLIKTRGQQVTLRCSPKSGHDTVSWYQQALGQGPQFIFQYYEEEERQRGNFPDRFSGHQFPNYSSELNVNALLLGDSALYLCASSLVNGPQYFGPGTRLLVL.